These 19 T cell receptor beta chains were all obtained from the same sample, sequenced in a study of T cell repertoires in cytomegalovirus infection. TCRdb redid the calling of the reads with MiXCR, one entry per CDR3 protein. This sample carries a few hundred thousand distinct CDR3 sequences, roughly an eighth of them seen once, and the ten largest clones take 7% to 9.5%. Sequencing used PBMCs. Receptors originate from a human donor in good health (CMV status not recorded). Some clones in this sample may be carry-over from other donors' samples.

This clonotype was counted ten times or more. V gene TRBV7-3 combines with J gene TRBJ1-1, with TRBD1 as a possible D gene (5 bases). Germline V gene sequence: CDR1 SGHTA, CDR2 FQGTGA. The germline V and J ends were trimmed by 6 bases and 1 base, with 9 bases remaining between them. This CDR3 is built from 13 residues. CDR3 DNA: TGTGCCAGCAGGGGAACAGGGAACACTGAAGCTTTCTTT. Encoded protein: CASRGTGNTEAFF.

This clonotype was recorded a few times. The V gene is TRBV14, the J gene TRBJ2-2, with no clear D. Between the trimmed V and J ends, which lost 2 bases and 2 bases, there was a span of 9 bases. There are 15 residues in the CDR3. Looked up from germline, CDR1 is SGHDN and CDR2 is FVKESK. CDR3 in amino acids: CASSQNLPNTGELFF. The CDR3 DNA follows: TGTGCCAGCAGCCAAAACCTTCCAAACACCGGGGAGCTGTTTTTT.

This clonotype has a count of ten or more. This sequence joins TRBV7-8 and TRBJ2-7, with D possibly matching TRBD2 (5 bases). The CDR3 sequence is 12 residues long. V gave up 8 bases and J gave up 4 bases, with 12 bases separating them. CDR1 and CDR2 (germline): SGHVS, FQNEAQ. In DNA form, the CDR3 reads TGTGCCAGCGGAGGCATCCTTTACGAGCAGTACTTC. It yields the protein CASGGILYEQYF.

V and J are TRBV29-1 and TRBJ1-1; no definite D call. V shed 7 bases and J shed 1 base, with 4 bases lying between them. This CDR3 comprises 10 residues. Germline CDR1 SQVTM, CDR2 ANQGSEA. Here the CDR3 reads CSDGNTEAFF. The DNA of the CDR3 is TGCAGCGACGGGAACACTGAAGCTTTCTTT.

This clonotype was counted a few times. The rearrangement links TRBV18 to TRBJ2-7; 8 nucleotides align to TRBD1. CDR3 size: 15 residues. CDR1 is KGHSH, CDR2 LQKENI, per germline. V gave up 3 bases and J gave up 2 bases; unmatched junction bases: 6. The CDR3 DNA reads TGTGCCAGCTCACCCCTACCGACAGGGGCCTACGAGCAGTACTTC. Encoded protein: CASSPLPTGAYEQYF.

The chain carries TRBV4-2 and TRBJ2-2, with 9 bases lining up with TRBD1. Germline-derived CDR1 and CDR2 are LGHNA and YNFKEQ. CDR3 length equals 16 residues. V trimming: 0 bases; J trimming: 4 bases; junction bases outside the gene matches: 3. In DNA form, the CDR3 reads TGTGCCAGCAGCCAAGAATGGACAGGGGTCACCGGGGAGCTGTTTTTT. Translated, it gives CASSQEWTGVTGELFF.

V is TRBV20-1 and J is TRBJ1-1; 8 nucleotides match TRBD1. The V segment lost 1 base and the J segment 7 bases; nucleotides outside the gene matches: 8. There are 14 residues in the CDR3. From germline, CDR1 is DFQATT and CDR2 SNEGSKA (reference sequence). CDR3 nucleotides: TGCAGTGCTAGAGGGACAGGGAGTATGGGTGAAGCTTTCTTT. This sequence encodes CSARGTGSMGEAFF.

This clonotype was seen repeatedly, ten times or more. The J gene is TRBJ2-6, the V gene TRBV19; a weak D match, TRBD2 (5 bases). The CDR3 loop spans 16 amino acids. Germline V gene data show CDR1 as LNHDA and CDR2 as SQIVND (reference sequence). Trimming cost V 6 bases and J 0 bases, with 12 bases left between them. The CDR3: CASSRGLGSGANVLTF. In DNA form, the CDR3 reads TGTGCCAGTAGCCGAGGGTTGGGCTCTGGGGCCAACGTCCTGACTTTC.

This clonotype was observed at least ten times. The chain has TRBV2 and TRBJ1-1, with D maybe TRBD1 (5 bases). CDR1 SNHLY and CDR2 FYNNEI come from the germline V gene. The CDR3 has 12 residues. V was pared by 5 bases and J by 4 bases, with 8 bases between. The CDR3 reads CASSQGGTEAFF. CDR3 DNA sequence: TGTGCCAGCAGTCAGGGCGGCACTGAAGCTTTCTTT.

Concerning this clonotype itself: A read error may produce the germline difference seen at one junction end. The chain carries TRBV5-3 and TRBJ2-7, with D possibly being TRBD1 or TRBD2 (5 bases each). TRBV5-3 is an ORF; its function is uncertain. The CDR3 is 17 residues long. The CDR3 coding sequence is TGTGCCAGCAGCTTGGTCGGCACCGGGACCGGCTCCTACGAGCAGTACTTC. Its translation is CASSLVGTGTGSYEQYF.

This clonotype was seen at least ten times. The chain joins TRBV7-2 to TRBJ1-1; D is uncertain. The V and J ends lost 1 base and 0 bases respectively, with 6 bases between them. The germline CDR1 and CDR2 sequences are SGHTA and FQGNSA. The length of the CDR3 is 14 residues. CDR3 DNA sequence: TGTGCCAGCAGCTTAGTATGGATGAACACTGAAGCTTTCTTT. Amino acid sequence: CASSLVWMNTEAFF.

This clonotype has just a few counts. The chain has TRBV20-1 and TRBJ2-7; possibly TRBD2 for D (6 bases). From germline, CDR1 is DFQATT and CDR2 SNEGSKA (reference sequence). This CDR3 is 13 amino acids long. V was trimmed by 1 base and J by 3 bases, leaving 10 bases between them. In DNA form, the CDR3 reads TGCAGTGCTAGAGGATCTAGCGACTACGAGCAGTACTTC. Residues: CSARGSSDYEQYF.

This clonotype was detected many times. V usage is TRBV6-1 and J usage is TRBJ2-3, with D uncertain. Germline V CDR1 and CDR2: MNHNS, SASEGT. The V gene lost 2 bases and the J gene lost 9 bases, with 6 bases spanning the gap. The CDR3 contains 11 residues. CDR3 nucleotides: TGTGCCAGCAGTGAACCCCGGACGCAGTATTTT. Its translation is CASSEPRTQYF.

This clonotype was seen a few times. The chain links TRBV12-5 to TRBJ2-3, with TRBD2 matching over 8 bases. Trimming removed 2 bases from V and 4 bases from J; junction bases left unmatched: 2. In germline, CDR1 is LGHNT, CDR2 FRNRAP. The CDR3 sequence is 14 residues long. This CDR3 is CASGLFGGADTQYF. CDR3 sequence (DNA): TGTGCTAGTGGTTTGTTCGGGGGGGCAGATACGCAGTATTTT. Full variable domain (missing parts from reference TRBV12-5 and TRBJ2-3): DARVTQTPRHKVTEMGQEVTMRCQPILGHNTVFWYRQTMMQGLELLAYFRNRAPLDDSGMPKDRFSAEMPDATLATLKIQPSEPRDSAVYFCASGLFGGADTQYFGPGTRLTVL.

This rearrangement joins TRBV28 to TRBJ1-1; maybe TRBD1 (6 bases). There are 13 residues in the CDR3. V dropped 7 bases and J dropped 5 bases, with 14 bases sitting between them. CDR1 MDHEN and CDR2 SYDVKM come from the germline V gene. The CDR3 sequence is CASKQTGGTEAFF. The CDR3 DNA follows: TGTGCCAGCAAACAGACAGGCGGGACTGAAGCTTTCTTT.

This clonotype showed up just a few times. V gene TRBV7-6 combines with J gene TRBJ1-1; D gene ambiguous. This CDR3 contains 13 residues. Germline V gene data show CDR1 as SGHVS and CDR2 as FNYEAQ. Trimming removed 2 bases from V and 5 bases from J, with 9 bases in between. CDR3 protein: CASSLTTETEAFF. The CDR3 DNA is TGTGCCAGCAGCTTAACCACGGAAACTGAAGCTTTCTTT.

V gene TRBV7-2 combines with J gene TRBJ1-2; TRBD1 might be the D (6 bases). CDR3 length: 15 amino acids. V lost 2 bases and J lost 2, with 12 bases in between. From germline, CDR1 is SGHTA and CDR2 FQGNSA. In DNA form, the CDR3 reads TGTGCCAGCAGCTTAAATTGGGACAAGAACTATGGCTACACCTTC. Translation gives CASSLNWDKNYGYTF. The entire variable domain, with the rest obtained from reference TRBV7-2 and TRBJ1-2, is as follows: GAGVSQSPSNKVTEKGKDVELRCDPISGHTALYWYRQSLGQGLEFLIYFQGNSAPDKSGLPSDRFSAERTGGSVSTLTIQRTQQEDSAVYLCASSLNWDKNYGYTFGSGTRLTVV.

This chain links TRBV10-3 with TRBJ1-2; D might be TRBD1 (5 bases). Trimming took 4 bases from V and 8 from J, leaving 26 bases between them. CDR3 length equals 17 residues. The V gene's germline CDR1 is ENHRY and CDR2 SYGVKD. CDR3: CAISVGPSPRDGRGYTF. The DNA for the CDR3 is TGTGCCATCAGTGTCGGGCCCTCTCCCCGGGACGGAAGAGGCTACACCTTC.

This clonotype was counted many times. This rearrangement joins TRBV7-2 to TRBJ2-5; D is uncertain. The CDR3 loop spans 16 amino acids. The germline V and J ends were trimmed by 5 bases and 1 base, with 17 bases remaining between them. In germline, CDR1 is SGHTA, CDR2 FQGNSA. CDR3 DNA: TGTGCCAGCAGCATCTTTTCGGGTGCCAGCCAAGAGACCCAGTACTTC. Amino acid sequence: CASSIFSGASQETQYF.